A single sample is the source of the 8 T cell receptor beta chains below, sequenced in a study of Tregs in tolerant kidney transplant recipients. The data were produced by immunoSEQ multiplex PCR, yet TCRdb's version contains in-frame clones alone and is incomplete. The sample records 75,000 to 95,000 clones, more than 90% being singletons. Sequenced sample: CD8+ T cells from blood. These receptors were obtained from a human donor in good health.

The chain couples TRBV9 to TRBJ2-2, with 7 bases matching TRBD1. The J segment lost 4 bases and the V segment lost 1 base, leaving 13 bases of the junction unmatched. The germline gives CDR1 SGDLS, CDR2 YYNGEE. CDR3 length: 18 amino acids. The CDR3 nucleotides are TGTGCCAGCAGCGTATCCACACCCGGGACAGAAGGCACCGGGGAGCTGTTTTTT. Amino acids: CASSVSTPGTEGTGELFF.

CDR3 residues: CASSYFRDSDEQYF. The CDR3 DNA reads TGTGCCAGCAGTTACTTCAGGGATAGCGACGAGCAGTACTTC. V usage is TRBV6-5 and J usage is TRBJ2-7; D tentatively reads TRBD1 or TRBD2 (5 bases each). The germline V and J ends were trimmed by 1 base and 5 bases, with 12 bases remaining between them. This CDR3 region has 14 residues. Germline CDR1 MNHEY, CDR2 SVGAGI.

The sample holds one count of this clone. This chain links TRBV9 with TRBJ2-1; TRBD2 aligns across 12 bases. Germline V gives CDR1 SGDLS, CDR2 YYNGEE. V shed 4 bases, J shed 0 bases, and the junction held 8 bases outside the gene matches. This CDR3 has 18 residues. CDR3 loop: CASSPSTSGGSSYNEQFF. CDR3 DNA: TGTGCCAGCAGCCCCTCGACTAGCGGGGGTAGCTCCTACAATGAGCAGTTCTTC.

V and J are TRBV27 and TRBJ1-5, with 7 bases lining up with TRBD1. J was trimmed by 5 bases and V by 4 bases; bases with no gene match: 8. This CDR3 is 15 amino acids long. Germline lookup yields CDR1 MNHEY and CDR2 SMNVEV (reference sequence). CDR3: CASSSRTGRDQPQHF. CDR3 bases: TGTGCCAGCAGTTCAAGGACAGGACGGGATCAGCCCCAGCATTTT.

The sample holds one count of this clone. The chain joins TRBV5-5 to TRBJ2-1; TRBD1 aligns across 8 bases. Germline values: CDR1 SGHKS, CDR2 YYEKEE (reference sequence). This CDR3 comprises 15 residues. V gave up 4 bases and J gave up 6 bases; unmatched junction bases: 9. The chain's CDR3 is CASSPGTGAFNEQFF. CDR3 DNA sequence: TGTGCCAGCAGCCCCGGGACAGGTGCTTTCAATGAGCAGTTCTTC.

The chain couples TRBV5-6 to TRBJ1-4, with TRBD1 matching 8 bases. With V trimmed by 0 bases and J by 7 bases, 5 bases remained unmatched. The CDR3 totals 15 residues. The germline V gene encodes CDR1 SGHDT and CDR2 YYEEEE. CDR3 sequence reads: CASSLVTGGIEKLFF. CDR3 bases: TGTGCCAGCAGCTTGGTTACAGGGGGAATTGAAAAACTGTTTTTT.

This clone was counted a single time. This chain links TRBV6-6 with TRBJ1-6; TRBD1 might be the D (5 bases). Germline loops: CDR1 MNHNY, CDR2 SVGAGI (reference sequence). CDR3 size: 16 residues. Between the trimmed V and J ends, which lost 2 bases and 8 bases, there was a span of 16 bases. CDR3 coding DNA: TGTGCCAGCAGTTACGGGCGGGGACGGACGGATTCACCCCTCCACTTT. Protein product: CASSYGRGRTDSPLHF.

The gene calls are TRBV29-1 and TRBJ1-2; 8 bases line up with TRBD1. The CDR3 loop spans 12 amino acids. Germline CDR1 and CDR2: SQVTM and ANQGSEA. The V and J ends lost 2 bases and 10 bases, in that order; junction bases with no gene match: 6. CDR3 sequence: CSVEYYRGFYTF. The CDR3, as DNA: TGCAGCGTTGAATATTACAGGGGGTTCTACACCTTC.